The clone carrying this T cell receptor beta chain was picked up a small number of times. Hyperthyroidism cases were recent diagnoses of under 2 months' duration in people aged 18 to 65. PBMCs were obtained from approximately 10 ml of fresh peripheral blood. The data are from a study of Graves' ophthalmopathy and Graves' hyperthyroidism. The authors amplified TCR beta CDR3 regions from RNA transcripts. First-round RT-PCR used HTBI primers; second-round multiplex PCR followed. A single record per CDR3 protein comes from TCRdb applying MiXCR to the multiplex PCR reads. This table holds a few hundred thousand distinct CDR3 sequences, approximately 18% found once. The CDR3 is made up of 14 amino acids. With V trimmed by 3 bases and J by 0 bases, 2 bases remained unmatched. In germline, CDR1 is MDHEN, CDR2 SYDVKM.

This TCR came from an adult woman with stable Graves' hyperthyroidism. The specimen was peripheral blood. The rearrangement joins TRBV28 to TRBJ2-7; 7 bases match TRBD1. As DNA, the CDR3 is TGTGCCAGCAGTTTTAGGGGGCCCTCCTACGAGCAGTACTTC. Amino acid sequence: CASSFRGPSYEQYF.